The T cell receptor (beta chain) described here comes from a study of blood T cell repertoires in COVID-19. Study information: Acute and convalescent COVID-19 samples came from the United States, Italy and Spain. Sources were T cells, B-cell-depleted T cells, or PBMCs; the material itself was cDNA or gDNA.

As handled by the study authors: By means of reference gene primer amplification, nucleated cell counts were estimated. Repertoires were generated with immunoSEQ multiplex PCR, while TCRdb's copy carries only in-frame clones and drops some. Clonal size and the V and J genes are those of that table, whereas D and trimming came from the DNA. The table has 100,000 to 150,000 clones, roughly two thirds seen once. Germline V lookup: CDR1 MDHEN, CDR2 SYDVKM. The length of the CDR3 is 17 residues. J lost 0 bases, V lost 6 bases, and 11 bases had no gene match. The receptor was derived from a woman between 65 and 79 years old with acute or convalescent COVID-19. This chain links TRBV28 with TRBJ2-1; TRBD2 matches at 7 bases. The sequencing sample was made of peripheral blood. For the CDR3, the DNA is TGTGCCAGCAGCTCGAATAAGGGAGGGAGCTCCTACAATGAGCAGTTCTTC. Residues: CASSSNKGGSSYNEQFF.